The subject of this entry is one T cell receptor (beta chain). The count of this clonotype is one. Its binding antigen is unknown. No qualities accompany the bases; no much larger clone lies one base away. These data are taken from a study of blood T cells in healthy people across ages (dated by TCRdb to the mid-2010s). With respect to the entire study: In model experiments, roughly one uniquely barcoded TCR beta cDNA molecule per two T cells was captured by template switching. The study analyzed two additional independent replicas of 1 million unique cDNA reads from the same blood draw for two donors, one aged 18 to 29 and one aged 80 or older. Four age groups were formed from the donors: young (average roughly 15 years), middle-aged (approximately 40), aged (roughly 59) and long-lived (about 80). Using deep sequencing normalized with unique cDNA molecular identifiers, the study measured how TCR beta repertoire diversity changes with age.

Beyond this particular receptor, the publication reports: A strong correlation was found between observed TCR beta diversity and the percentage of naive T cells measured by flow cytometry. Compared with the aged group, the long-lived group had more naive CD4+ T cells, fewer expanded clones and increased TCR diversity, a pattern suggesting age selection. The CMV infection status of donors was not known, potentially confounding age-related changes in expanded clonotypes. Observed TCR beta diversity per million T cells fell roughly linearly with age, and a significant reduction was already apparent by age approximately 41. Because profiling used bulk unsorted PBMCs, naive and antigen-experienced compartments could not be compared conclusively. Estimates of total diversity based on one million sequenced T cells were regarded as lower bounds and as underestimates.

The CDR3 has 13 amino acids, counting the end cysteine and phenylalanine. Only the CDR3 region is kept as DNA, spanning 39 bases read in frame from base 1. V is reduced by 3 bases and J by 6 bases, leaving a spacing of 8 bases between them. The receptor library was made with 5' RACE. The listed sequencing device is Illumina HiSeq 2500. A second roughly 7 to 12 cycle PCR used a sample-barcoded 5' primer and a J-beta primer mix. A template-switch 5' adaptor carrying 12 random nucleotides introduced a unique molecular identifier onto each TCR beta cDNA molecule. Each sample yielded at least 3 million CDR3-containing paired-end reads. All of the RNA was converted into first-strand cDNA using the Mint cDNA synthesis kit, with a TRBC-specific oligonucleotide serving as the primer. Following uracil-DNA glycosylase treatment, all cDNA underwent a first 18-cycle PCR with the universal primers M1SS and BC2_uni_R. As for the original processing: Normalization of each sample was performed by random selection of 1 million high-quality reads, each carrying a distinct molecular identifier. Instead of being binned into consensus sequences, reads that shared molecular identifiers were thrown out. CDR3 identification, clonotype clustering and error correction used MiTCR with a Q25 quality threshold and the strictest error-elimination algorithm. A nonparametric unseen species model using Euler transformation provided a lower-bound estimate of total TCR beta diversity. TCRdb itself trimmed the public reads at Q25 with fastp, ran MiXCR and retained productive beta chains. All rows with the same CDR3 protein become a single entry with the most common DNA and genes. TCRdb, not the original authors, processed these V and J calls. For this sample the table gives 780,000 or so distinct CDR3 sequences, of which more than 20% were detected only once. The ten largest clones add up to approximately 3.7% of the sample.

Donors were around 37 systemically healthy Caucasian individuals from Russia aged roughly 6 to 90 years. Each donor gave 9.5 to 10 milliliters of peripheral blood, drawn into EDTA-treated Vacutainer tubes. Ficoll-Paque density-gradient centrifugation was used to isolate PBMCs, with at least 6 million obtained per sample. Total RNA was extracted from PBMCs with Trizol reagent, with at least 5 micrograms obtained per sample. For every donor, an aliquot of PBMCs went through flow cytometry to measure the percentages of naive CD45RAhigh/CD27high T cells. These data also formed part of another study, on T cells of mothers and their children. As the second publication notes: Nine systemically healthy Caucasian individuals, comprising three mothers and their six children, were included as donors. cDNA synthesis consumed the entire amount of extracted RNA, loaded at 1.5 ug RNA in each 15 ul reaction. In the second PCR, the M1S primer added sample barcodes and 2-4 random nucleotides. Over 9.5 million TCR beta CDR3 reads were obtained for each mother, and around 3 million reads were obtained for each child. Thymic selection shapes the output of TCR recombination in a similar way in related and unrelated pairs, and inherited differences have a minor effect. Normalized repertoire overlap was always slightly but never significantly higher in related than unrelated mother-child pairs. With a sensitivity of about 100 clones per million clonotypes, no persistent microchimeric T cell clones were detected. Deep NGS was used in the study to compare the TCR beta repertoires of mothers and children and to look for features that separate related mother-child pairs from unrelated individuals. On average, the children were about 10 +/- 4 years old, while the mothers were approximately 41 +/- 4 years old. After adapters were ligated using NEBNext reagents, the libraries underwent 100+100 nt paired-end sequencing on an Illumina HiSeq 2000. To prevent cross-contamination, the mother and child libraries were prepared one month apart and sequenced in separate runs. Between roughly 500,000 and 2,100,000 distinct TCR beta clonotypes were identified per donor. Naive TCR beta clonotypes were estimated from low-frequency clonotypes matched to each donor's FACS-determined naive share, without sorting.

This chain is built from TRBV12-3 or TRBV12-4 and TRBJ2-2; tentative D gene TRBD1, with 6 bases matching. Specimen: blood. This TCR derives from a boy under 18 in good health. Here the CDR3 is given as CASSFTGPGELFF. The sequenced DNA: TGTGCCAGCAGTTTTACAGGGCCCGGGGAGCTGTTTTTT.